This T cell receptor beta chain was observed in a study of T cell responses to AZD1222 COVID-19 vaccine. To note about this clone: Its target is not known.

Some clones are missing from TCRdb's copy, which holds only in-frame ones; the method was immunoSEQ multiplex PCR. The sample yields 90,000 to 120,000 clones, approximately 89% seen once. Study-wide results and limits: Two doses of AZD1222 preceded a rise in Spike-specific TCR breadth and depth.

The J segment lost 6 bases and the V segment lost 7 bases, leaving 7 bases of the junction unmatched. Germline-derived CDR1 and CDR2 are SNHLY and FYNNEI. This CDR3 contains 14 residues. The sequences come from peripheral blood, collected 28 days after the second dose of the MenACWY control vaccine. The sequence was obtained from an adult who received the MenACWY meningococcal vaccine as a control. The J gene is TRBJ1-5, the V gene TRBV2; 9 nucleotides line up with TRBD1. The CDR3 reads CASMYTGGGQPQHF. In DNA form, the CDR3 reads TGTGCCAGCATGTATACAGGGGGCGGTCAGCCCCAGCATTTT.